The source of this T cell receptor beta chain is a study of long-term antiretroviral therapy in people with HIV (dated by TCRdb to 2022 to 2024). In terms of the full investigation: The earliest samples were collected approximately a decade before the 2015 WHO recommendation for immediate ART, a period when ART was typically delayed until CD4 counts fell. This retrospective serial study examined whether starting ART and sustained HIV suppression were associated with changes in the composition and diversity of the TRB repertoire in peripheral blood. A total of some 200 cryopreserved PBMC samples came from 30 or so adults with confirmed HIV infection and were collected serially over a mean of roughly six years (range 1-12). Of the roughly 30 participants with HIV, ten to eleven were female. No cross-contamination during QIAcube processing turned up in test extractions that ran a monoclonal T-cell line alongside 30 or so polyclonal samples.

As to this clone: Its antigen specificity is not known. The sample holds no much larger clone one base away, and base qualities are not on file.

General conclusions and limits of the study: Because pre-ART samples had limited cell numbers, profiling was done on unsorted PBMC rather than on sorted CD4+ and CD8+ T cells. Starting ART was linked to a significant rise in TRB diversity, yet even after long-term ART the diversity remained significantly lower than in transplant donor controls. No data were available on ART adherence, viral resistance or therapy changes, limiting inferences about post-ART repertoire changes. Expanded TRB clones identified before ART initiation dominated the repertoire at all time points, although this dominance fluctuated and declined in many PLHIV after ART. Samples dated from the mid-2000s to the late 2010s, and the ART regimens used may be less effective than current ones. Compared with controls, HIV repertoires had narrower CDR3 length ranges, and the network structure pointed to an antigen-experienced repertoire that shifted only slightly toward naive after ART. Because PBMC availability was limited, only the TCR beta chain was sequenced, with no alpha chain pairing.

In the germline V gene, CDR1 corresponds to SGHVS and CDR2 to FNYEAQ. The germline V and J ends show losses of 5 bases and 3 bases respectively, and no gene match explains 7 bases of the junction. The CDR3 runs 15 amino acids, cysteine and phenylalanine included. The sequence is cut down to CDR3 DNA, 45 bases in frame from base 1. The immunoSEQ hsTCRB v3.0 assay was used at survey level resolution for TRB variable region sequencing. A depth of about 40,000-50,000 T-cell genomes per sample was targeted for TRB sequencing. Pooled TRB libraries were sequenced on an Illumina MiSeq with a v3 150-cycle kit. Processing in the source paper ran as follows. Repertoire analysis was run in R within a reproducible Nextflow workflow that covered QC, data transformation and analysis. LymphoSeq2, an R package for exploring AIRR-Seq data, was used to implement the custom analyses. After excluding a few samples that yielded fewer than 5000 total TRB sequences, approximately 180 HIV repertoires remained for analysis. Among the roughly 180 retained HIV repertoires, some 60 were collected before ART initiation and around 130 after ART initiation. Repertoires were downsampled to 5000 TRB nucleotide sequences, and summary statistics were averaged over 100 downsampling iterations. TRB sequences were retained for analysis only if CDR3 regions of at least seven amino acids were present. Diversity was assessed using a clonality score derived from Shannon entropy and using the Gini coefficient. In repertoire networks, the top 5000 CDR3 amino acid sequences were linked whenever an edit distance of one separated two sequences. GLIPH2 predicted antigen specificity groups and MHC restriction for TRB CDR3 amino acid sequences. CDR3 amino acid sequences were matched against VDJdb and McPAS-TCR to flag known CMV, EBV, HIV or tissue antigen associations. Pre-ART, post-ART and control groups were compared with Wilcoxon signed-rank tests and Holm-Bonferroni correction. Drawn from immuneACCESS, this table holds only the in-frame rearrangements with V and J called that TCRdb kept. Clones are partly lost; checked studies trace under half to an unresolved V gene and leave the rest unexplained. V and J calls plus clone size are reproduced from that table; the DNA served to infer D and trimming. Counted in this sample were approximately 36,000 clones; about four fifths of them appeared once. About 6% of the sample rests with the top ten.

Inclusion was restricted to participants for whom at least one PBMC sample before ART initiation and at least two post-ART samples were available. Every participant with HIV received treatment in the United States of America. Before DNA extraction, cryopreserved samples containing roughly 1-11 million PBMC were thawed and washed. At the time of the earliest PBMC sample, participants with HIV were aged between roughly 20 and 60 years. PBMC samples from each participant spanned 1-4 timepoints before ART initiation and 2-8 timepoints after ART initiation, with a median of 7 samples. Serial HIV viral load, CD4+ T-cell count, ART history and demographic data were obtained for every participant. Genomic DNA was extracted from unsorted PBMC with a Qiagen kit on a QIAcube, processed in batches of 12 samples.

Recombination joined TRBV7-6 with TRBJ1-2; TRBD1 agrees with 9 junctional bases. The sample was unsorted PBMCs, taken 0.6 years after starting antiretroviral therapy. The origin of this receptor is a man younger than 35 with HIV. CDR3 region: CASSEQTGGHYGYTF. In nucleotides, the sequence is TGTGCCAGCAGCGAGCAGACAGGGGGGCACTATGGCTACACCTTC.